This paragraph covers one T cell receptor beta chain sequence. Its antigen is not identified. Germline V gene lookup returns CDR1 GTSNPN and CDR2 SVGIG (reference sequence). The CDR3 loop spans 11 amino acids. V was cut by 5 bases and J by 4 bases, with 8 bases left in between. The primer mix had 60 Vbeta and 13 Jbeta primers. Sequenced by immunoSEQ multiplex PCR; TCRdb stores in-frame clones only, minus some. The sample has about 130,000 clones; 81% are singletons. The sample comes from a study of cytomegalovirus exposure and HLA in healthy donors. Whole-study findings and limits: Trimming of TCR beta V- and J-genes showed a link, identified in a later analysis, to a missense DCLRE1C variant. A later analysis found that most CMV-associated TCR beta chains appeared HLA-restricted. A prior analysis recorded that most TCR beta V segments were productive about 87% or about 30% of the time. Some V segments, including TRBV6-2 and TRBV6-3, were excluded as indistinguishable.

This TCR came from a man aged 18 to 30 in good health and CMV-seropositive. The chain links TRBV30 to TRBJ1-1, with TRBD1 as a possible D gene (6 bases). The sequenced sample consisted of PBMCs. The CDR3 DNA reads TGTGCCTGGCAGGACAGCACTGAAGCTTTCTTT. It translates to CAWQDSTEAFF.